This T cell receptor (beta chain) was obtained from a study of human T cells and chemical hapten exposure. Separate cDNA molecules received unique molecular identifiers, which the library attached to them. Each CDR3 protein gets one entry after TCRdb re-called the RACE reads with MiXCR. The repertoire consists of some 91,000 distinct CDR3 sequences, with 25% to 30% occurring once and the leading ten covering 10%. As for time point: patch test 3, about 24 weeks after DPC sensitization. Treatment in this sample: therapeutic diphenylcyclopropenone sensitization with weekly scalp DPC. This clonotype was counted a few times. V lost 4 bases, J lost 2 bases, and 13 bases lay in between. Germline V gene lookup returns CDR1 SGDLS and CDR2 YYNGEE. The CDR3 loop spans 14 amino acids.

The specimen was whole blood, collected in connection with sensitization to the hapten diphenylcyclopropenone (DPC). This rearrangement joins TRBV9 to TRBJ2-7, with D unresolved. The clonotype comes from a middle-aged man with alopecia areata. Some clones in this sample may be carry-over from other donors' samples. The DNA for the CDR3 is TGTGCCAGCAGCCCGCGGATGGTACCCTACGAGCAGTACTTC. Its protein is CASSPRMVPYEQYF.